A selection of T cell receptor beta chains follows, all from one sample in a study of cytomegalovirus exposure and HLA in healthy donors. The data were produced by immunoSEQ multiplex PCR, yet TCRdb's version contains in-frame clones alone and is incomplete. The sample consists of about 43,000 clones, over 70% of them appearing once. Sequenced sample: PBMCs. The source of these receptors is a man aged 50 to 60 in good health and CMV-seronegative. CDR3s include the opening cysteine and the closing phenylalanine or tryptophan. The order of the fields is clone size, J gene, V gene, D gene, CDR3 protein, CDR3 DNA. The D gene is left open where the match is weak. Part of the rows lack a size; the others show once, few, many or a class for expanded clones.

abundance: NA; j_gene: TRBJ2-7; v_gene: TRBV9; d_gene: NA; CDR3aa: CASSPQGGSYEQYF; CDR3nt: TGTGCCAGCAGCCCCCAGGGGGGTTCCTACGAGCAGTACTTC
abundance: NA; j_gene: TRBJ2-2; v_gene: TRBV4-3; d_gene: TRBD2; CDR3aa: CASSQATSVIHWGTGELFF; CDR3nt: TGCGCCAGCAGCCAAGCGACTAGCGTAATACACTGGGGCACCGGGGAGCTGTTTTTT
abundance: NA; j_gene: TRBJ2-7; v_gene: TRBV10-1; d_gene: TRBD2; CDR3aa: CASRLAGLNLYEQYF; CDR3nt: TGCGCCAGCAGGCTAGCGGGACTAAATCTCTACGAGCAGTACTTC
abundance: NA; j_gene: TRBJ2-3; v_gene: TRBV7-9; d_gene: NA; CDR3aa: CASSPRRSSTDTQYF; CDR3nt: TGTGCCAGCAGCCCTCGCCGTAGCAGCACAGATACGCAGTATTTT
abundance: NA; j_gene: TRBJ2-3; v_gene: TRBV11-3; d_gene: NA; CDR3aa: CASSPGRGASTDTQYF; CDR3nt: TGTGCCAGCAGCCCAGGGCGGGGAGCTAGCACAGATACGCAGTATTTT
abundance: NA; j_gene: TRBJ2-7; v_gene: TRBV5-6; d_gene: TRBD1; CDR3aa: CASTGTGLDEQYF; CDR3nt: TGTGCCAGCACCGGGACAGGGTTGGATGAGCAGTACTTC
abundance: NA; j_gene: TRBJ2-7; v_gene: TRBV6-5; d_gene: TRBD1; CDR3aa: CASSYSRTGIYEQYF; CDR3nt: TGTGCCAGCAGTTACTCGAGGACAGGCATCTACGAGCAGTACTTC
abundance: NA; j_gene: TRBJ2-5; v_gene: TRBV21-1; d_gene: NA; CDR3aa: CASSPPGTSGETQYF; CDR3nt: TGTGCCAGCAGCCCTCCCGGGACTAGCGGAGAGACCCAGTACTTC
abundance: once; j_gene: TRBJ2-2; v_gene: TRBV10-2; d_gene: TRBD2; CDR3aa: CASRASLSGINTGELFF; CDR3nt: TGCGCCAGCCGCGCCTCTTTGAGCGGGATCAACACCGGGGAGCTGTTTTTT
abundance: NA; j_gene: TRBJ2-4; v_gene: TRBV4-2; d_gene: NA; CDR3aa: CASSQDVPGHPEHF; CDR3nt: TGTGCCAGCAGCCAAGACGTTCCGGGACACCCGGAGCACTTC
abundance: NA; j_gene: TRBJ2-1; v_gene: TRBV11-3; d_gene: TRBD2; CDR3aa: CASSLGLAGVADEQFF; CDR3nt: TGTGCCAGCAGCTTAGGGCTAGCGGGAGTGGCTGATGAGCAGTTCTTC
abundance: NA; j_gene: TRBJ1-5; v_gene: TRBV15; d_gene: NA; CDR3aa: CATSSYSNQPQHF; CDR3nt: TGTGCCACCAGCAGTTATAGCAATCAGCCCCAGCATTTT
abundance: NA; j_gene: TRBJ1-3; v_gene: TRBV28; d_gene: TRBD1; CDR3aa: CASWDRGQNTIYF; CDR3nt: TGTGCCAGCTGGGACAGGGGGCAAAACACCATATATTTT
abundance: NA; j_gene: TRBJ2-7; v_gene: TRBV2; d_gene: NA; CDR3aa: CASSDVTGKSYEQYF; CDR3nt: TGTGCCAGCAGTGATGTGACAGGCAAGTCCTACGAGCAGTACTTC
abundance: NA; j_gene: TRBJ1-1; v_gene: TRBV6-1; d_gene: TRBD1; CDR3aa: CASSELGQGGAEAFF; CDR3nt: TGTGCCAGCAGTGAGTTAGGACAGGGGGGAGCTGAAGCTTTCTTT
abundance: NA; j_gene: TRBJ2-1; v_gene: TRBV27; d_gene: TRBD2; CDR3aa: CASSFLSGGAYNEQFF; CDR3nt: TGTGCCAGCAGTTTCCTTAGCGGGGGGGCCTACAATGAGCAGTTCTTC
abundance: NA; j_gene: TRBJ2-7; v_gene: TRBV28; d_gene: TRBD2; CDR3aa: CASSFWEGAGVVEQYF; CDR3nt: TGTGCCAGCAGTTTTTGGGAGGGAGCGGGAGTTGTAGAGCAGTACTTC
abundance: once; j_gene: TRBJ2-3; v_gene: TRBV30; d_gene: NA; CDR3aa: CAWSWSRTPKQYF; CDR3nt: TGTGCCTGGAGTTGGAGTCGGACTCCCAAGCAGTATTTT
abundance: once; j_gene: TRBJ1-1; v_gene: TRBV7-6; d_gene: TRBD1; CDR3aa: CASSFTGGSNTEAFF; CDR3nt: TGTGCCAGCAGCTTCACAGGGGGGTCCAACACTGAAGCTTTCTTT
abundance: NA; j_gene: TRBJ2-1; v_gene: TRBV11-2; d_gene: TRBD2; CDR3aa: CASSTAGGSYNEQFF; CDR3nt: TGTGCCAGCAGCACCGCGGGGGGCTCCTACAATGAGCAGTTCTTC
abundance: NA; j_gene: TRBJ2-1; v_gene: TRBV5-6; d_gene: TRBD2; CDR3aa: CASSPGLAASHNEQFF; CDR3nt: TGTGCCAGCAGCCCCGGCCTAGCGGCCTCCCACAATGAGCAGTTCTTC